The 11 T cell receptor beta chains reported below all come from one sample, sequenced in a study of blood T cells in healthy people across ages. A second about 6 to 11 cycle PCR used barcoded and J-beta primers. TCRdb re-analysed the 5' RACE reads in MiXCR, keeping a single row per CDR3 protein. Found here are approximately 1,100,000 distinct CDR3 sequences, more than 35% of them singletons; the top ten hold approximately 17%. The sequenced sample consisted of blood. The receptors originated from a woman aged 55-69 years in good health.

The chain combines TRBV15 with TRBJ1-5; TRBD1 might be the D (5 bases). CDR3 length: 14 amino acids. V was cut by 3 bases and J by 4 bases, with 10 bases left in between. In germline, CDR1 is LNHNV, CDR2 YYDKDF (reference sequence). CDR3 loop: CATSSLGENQPQHF. CDR3 bases: TGTGCCACCAGCAGTTTAGGGGAAAATCAGCCCCAGCATTTT.

The V call is TRBV7-9, the J call TRBJ1-1, with 7 bases identical to TRBD1. The CDR3 consists of 14 residues. Germline assignment: CDR1 SEHNR and CDR2 FQNEAQ (reference sequence). The V and J ends lost 5 bases and 2 bases, in that order; junction bases with no gene match: 5. The CDR3 DNA reads TGTGCCAGCAGCCCCTGGGACAGCAACACTGAAGCTTTCTTT. Amino acids: CASSPWDSNTEAFF. Based on the CDR3 plus reference TRBV7-9 and TRBJ1-1, the full variable domain is DTGVSQNPRHKITKRGQNVTFRCDPISEHNRLYWYRQTLGQGPEFLTYFQNEAQLEKSRLLSDRFSAERPKGSFSTLEIQRTEQGDSAMYLCASSPWDSNTEAFFGQGTRLTVV.

There are a few counts of this clonotype. The chain couples TRBV27 to TRBJ2-3, with D possibly matching TRBD1 (5 bases). Per germline, CDR1 MNHEY and CDR2 SMNVEV (reference sequence). CDR3 length: 12 residues. The V gene lost 6 bases and the J gene lost 4 bases, with 8 bases spanning the gap. The CDR3 region has the DNA TGTGCCAGCAGGCAGGGTGCAGATACGCAGTATTTT. The encoded protein is CASRQGADTQYF.

This chain links TRBV6-5 with TRBJ1-1; TRBD1 matches at 8 bases. Looked up from germline, CDR1 is MNHEY and CDR2 is SVGAGI. The trim removed 4 bases at V and 1 base at J, leaving 2 bases unmatched. This CDR3 is built from 14 residues. The CDR3 protein is CASSWTGSNTEAFF. In nucleotides, the CDR3 is TGTGCCAGCAGTTGGACAGGGTCGAACACTGAAGCTTTCTTT.

The chain employs TRBV12-3 or TRBV12-4 and TRBJ2-3; D unclear. This CDR3 is 14 amino acids long. V was shortened by 1 base and J by 1 base, with 6 bases between the two germline ends. CDR3 residues: CASSLGDGTDTQYF. The CDR3 DNA follows: TGTGCCAGCAGTTTAGGAGACGGCACAGATACGCAGTATTTT.

The rearrangement links TRBV2 to TRBJ2-1; unclear D gene. The DNA matches TRBJ2-7 better at its end, which makes the J call doubtful. There are 11 residues in the CDR3. From germline, CDR1 is SNHLY and CDR2 FYNNEI. The CDR3 nucleotides read TGTGCCAGCATTGCCTACAATGAGCAGTACTTC. Protein: CASIAYNEQYF.

The V call is TRBV27, the J call TRBJ2-7; D may be TRBD2 (6 bases). The V end was cut by 11 bases, the J end by 2 bases, with 19 bases between. There are 14 residues in the CDR3. The V gene's germline CDR1 is MNHEY and CDR2 SMNVEV (reference sequence). Written as DNA, the CDR3 is TGTGCCTCTCGCCAGGCCCAGCGGGCCTACGAGCAGTACTTC. Its translation is CASRQAQRAYEQYF.

The chain is built from TRBV12-3 or TRBV12-4 and TRBJ2-3; 9 nucleotides match TRBD1. The V gene end was trimmed by 2 bases and the J gene end by 2 bases; junction bases not matched to a gene: 8. This CDR3 region has 17 residues. The CDR3 spells CASSLLLWDRVTDTQYF. As DNA, the CDR3 is TGTGCCAGCAGTTTATTGCTTTGGGACAGGGTCACAGATACGCAGTATTTT.

The chain joins TRBV24-1 to TRBJ2-5, with D perhaps matching TRBD1 or TRBD2 (5 bases each). V was trimmed by 8 bases and J by 5 bases, leaving 14 bases between them. Germline V gene data show CDR1 as KGHDR and CDR2 as SFDVKD. This CDR3 comprises 13 residues. CDR3 nucleotides: TGTGCCACCATGGATCCGGGGCGGGAGACCCAGTACTTC. Its protein product is CATMDPGRETQYF.

The V call is TRBV5-1, the J call TRBJ2-1, with D possibly being TRBD2 (5 bases). The CDR3 is 14 amino acids. Germline V gives CDR1 SGHRS, CDR2 YFSETQ. V gave up 4 bases and J gave up 8 bases, with 16 bases separating them. The CDR3 protein is CASSPWGRRDEQFF. CDR3 DNA sequence: TGCGCCAGCAGCCCCTGGGGTCGGCGGGATGAGCAGTTCTTC. Variable domain in full (rest from reference TRBV5-1 and TRBJ2-1): KAGVTQTPRYLIKTRGQQVTLSCSPISGHRSVSWYQQTPGQGLQFLFEYFSETQRNKGNFPGRFSGRQFSNSRSEMNVSTLELGDSALYLCASSPWGRRDEQFFGPGTRLTVL.

This clonotype appeared a few times. V usage is TRBV4-2 and J usage is TRBJ2-7, with D perhaps matching TRBD1 (5 bases). Trimming took off 2 bases at V and 2 bases at J, with 10 bases between the two ends. The CDR3 totals 14 residues. Germline V gene lookup returns CDR1 LGHNA and CDR2 YNFKEQ. CDR3 residues: CASSQQGTPYEQYF. The CDR3 region has the DNA TGTGCCAGCAGCCAACAGGGAACTCCCTACGAGCAGTACTTC.